Listed here are 3 T cell receptor beta chains from one sample, sequenced in a study of response to subunit inactivated influenza vaccine. TCRdb processed the RT-PCR reads anew with MiXCR; each CDR3 protein has one entry. This sample has hundreds of thousands of distinct CDR3 sequences, with 12% to 15% found just once. The sequences come from PBMCs from blood, collected roughly 15 days before vaccination. The receptors were sampled from a man in his fifties or sixties who received an inactivated influenza vaccine.

The rearrangement links TRBV6-1 to TRBJ2-6; D gene ambiguous. CDR1 and CDR2 (germline): MNHNS, SASEGT. CDR3 length equals 16 residues. Trimming left V 6 bases short and J 0 bases short, with 12 bases between. The CDR3 DNA reads TGTGCCAGCAGAAGGGTCGGGTCCTCTGGGGCCAACGTCCTGACTTTC. It is translated as CASRRVGSSGANVLTF.

This clonotype was found a few times. CDR3: CASSYSNPGQGSNYGYTF. CDR3 coding DNA: TGTGCCAGCAGTTACTCGAATCCTGGACAGGGGTCTAACTATGGCTACACCTTC. The J gene is TRBJ1-2, the V gene TRBV6-5; 9 nucleotides agree with TRBD1. Trimming took 0 bases from V and 0 from J; bases not matched to a gene: 8. The CDR3 consists of 18 residues. Germline loops: CDR1 MNHEY, CDR2 SVGAGI.

This clonotype was counted only a few times. The chain uses TRBV7-9 and TRBJ2-5, with a weak D call TRBD1 (5 bases). Germline V gene lookup returns CDR1 SEHNR and CDR2 FQNEAQ (reference sequence). There are 14 residues in the CDR3. V dropped 0 bases and J dropped 5 bases, with 10 bases sitting between them. The CDR3 DNA sequence: TGTGCCAGCAGCTTAGCCCAGGGTGGGGAGACCCAGTACTTC. This encodes CASSLAQGGETQYF. The full variable domain, its missing parts supplied by reference TRBV7-9 and TRBJ2-5, is DTGVSQNPRHKITKRGQNVTFRCDPISEHNRLYWYRQTLGQGPEFLTYFQNEAQLEKSRLLSDRFSAERPKGSFSTLEIQRTEQGDSAMYLCASSLAQGGETQYFGPGTRLLVL.